Described below is a single TCR beta chain sequence and its context. Its antigen is undetermined. The data stem from a study of PD-1 blockade in classical Hodgkin lymphoma. Study outcomes and limitations: Diversity similar to that of newly diagnosed patients was seen at baseline in complete responders.

Each patient's relapse followed autologous stem cell transplantation, and brentuximab vedotin exposure varied. CDR1 and CDR2 from the germline V gene are MGHRA and YSYEKL. Trimming at V came to 5 bases and at J to 8 bases, leaving 22 bases not matched to a gene. The CDR3 is 19 amino acids. Data came from immunoSEQ multiplex PCR; TCRdb stores just in-frame clones and leaves some out. This sample yields about 110,000 clones, of which 89% are seen a single time; nearly 20% belongs to the top ten. The sample in question was peripheral blood mononuclear cells (PBMCs), obtained before the second cycle of nivolumab. This receptor was obtained from a human donor with classical Hodgkin lymphoma. V usage is TRBV4-1 and J usage is TRBJ2-3; 10 bases agree with TRBD2. CDR3 residues: CASSGGRASGSLLRVTQYF. CDR3 DNA: TGCGCCAGCAGCGGCGGTAGAGCTAGCGGGAGTTTGTTAAGGGTTACGCAGTATTTT.